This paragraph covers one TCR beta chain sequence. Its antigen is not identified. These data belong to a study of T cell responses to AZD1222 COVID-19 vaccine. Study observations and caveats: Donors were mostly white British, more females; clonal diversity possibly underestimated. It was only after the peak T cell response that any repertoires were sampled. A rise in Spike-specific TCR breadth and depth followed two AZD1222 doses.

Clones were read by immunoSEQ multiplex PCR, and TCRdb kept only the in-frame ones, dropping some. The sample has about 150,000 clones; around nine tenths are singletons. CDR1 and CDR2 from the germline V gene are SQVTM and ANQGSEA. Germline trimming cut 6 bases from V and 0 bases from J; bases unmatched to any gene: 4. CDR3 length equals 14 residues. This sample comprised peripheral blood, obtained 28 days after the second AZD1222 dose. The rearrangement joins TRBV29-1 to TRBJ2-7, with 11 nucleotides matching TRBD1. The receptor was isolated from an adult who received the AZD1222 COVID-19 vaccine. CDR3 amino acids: CSVGQGASSYEQYF. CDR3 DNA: TGCAGCGTCGGACAGGGGGCGAGCTCCTACGAGCAGTACTTC.